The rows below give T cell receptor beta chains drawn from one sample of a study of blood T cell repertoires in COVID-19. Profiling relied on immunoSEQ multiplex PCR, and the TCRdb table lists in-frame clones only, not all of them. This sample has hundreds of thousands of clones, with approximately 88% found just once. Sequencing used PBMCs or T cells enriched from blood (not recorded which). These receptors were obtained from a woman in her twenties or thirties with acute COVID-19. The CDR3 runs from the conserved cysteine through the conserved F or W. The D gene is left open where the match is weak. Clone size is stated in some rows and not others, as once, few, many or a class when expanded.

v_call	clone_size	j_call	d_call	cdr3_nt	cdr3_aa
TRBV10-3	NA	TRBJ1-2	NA	TGTGCCATCAGTGAGTCGGGGGGTAACTATGGCTACACCTTC	CAISESGGNYGYTF
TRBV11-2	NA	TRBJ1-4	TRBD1	TGTGCCAGCAGCTTAGATCTGGAGGGGGCTTCTGAAAAACTGTTTTTT	CASSLDLEGASEKLFF
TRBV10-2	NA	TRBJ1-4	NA	TGCGCCACCCGCGACGGAGGGGAAAAACTGTTTTTT	CATRDGGEKLFF
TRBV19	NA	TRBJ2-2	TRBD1	TGTGCCAGTAGTATTACAGGGGACACCGGGGAGCTGTTTTTT	CASSITGDTGELFF
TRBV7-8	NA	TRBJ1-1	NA	TGTGCCAGCAGCTTAGCGTACAGTAAAAAGGTGAACACTGAAGCTTTCTTT	CASSLAYSKKVNTEAFF
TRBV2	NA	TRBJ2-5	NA	TGTGCCAGCCTGAGGGTAGGGGAGACCCAGTACTTC	CASLRVGETQYF
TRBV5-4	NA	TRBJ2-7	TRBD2	TGTGCCAGCAGCTCGGGAGGGCCCCACGAGCAGTACTTC	CASSSGGPHEQYF
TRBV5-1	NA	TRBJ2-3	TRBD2	TGCGCCAGCAGCTTTGCTAGCGGGCCTAGCTCGCCGCAGTATTTT	CASSFASGPSSPQYF
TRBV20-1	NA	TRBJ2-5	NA	TGCAGTGCTAGAGCGGAGACCCAGTACTTC	CSARAETQYF
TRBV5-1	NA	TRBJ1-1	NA	TGCGCCAGCAAGACAGAGAACACTGAAGCTTTCTTT	CASKTENTEAFF
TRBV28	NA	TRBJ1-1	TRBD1	TGTGCCAGCAGTGCAGGGGGATTCACTGAAGCTTTCTTT	CASSAGGFTEAFF
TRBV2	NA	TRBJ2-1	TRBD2	TGTGCCAGCAGTGGGATCCTAGCGGGGGCGTACAATGAGCAGTTCTTC	CASSGILAGAYNEQFF
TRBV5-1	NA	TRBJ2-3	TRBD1	TGCGCCAGCAGAACGCAAGGGGGCCTCACAGATACGCAGTATTTT	CASRTQGGLTDTQYF
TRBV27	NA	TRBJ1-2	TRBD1	TGTGCCAGTATGGGATTGGGACAGAATCTCTATGGCTACACCTTC	CASMGLGQNLYGYTF
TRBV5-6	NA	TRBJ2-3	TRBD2	TGTGCCAGCAGCTTGGTACGGACTAGCGTTTCCACAGATACGCAGTATTTT	CASSLVRTSVSTDTQYF
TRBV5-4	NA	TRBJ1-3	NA	TGTGCCAGCAGCTTGGCAGGGAGGGAGGGAAACACCATATATTTT	CASSLAGREGNTIYF
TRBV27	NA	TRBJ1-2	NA	TGTGCCAGCGCTCCATCCGACACCCCTGGCTACACCTTC	CASAPSDTPGYTF
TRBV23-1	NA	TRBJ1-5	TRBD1	TGCGCCAGCAGTCAAAGAAGGGGGCAGAGCAATCAGCCCCAGCATTTT	CASSQRRGQSNQPQHF
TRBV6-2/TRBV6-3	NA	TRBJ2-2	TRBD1	TGTGCCAGCAGCGCCCAGGGGGCGTACACCGGGGAGCTGTTTTTT	CASSAQGAYTGELFF
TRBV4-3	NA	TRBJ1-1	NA	TGCGCCAGCAGCCAAGATGTGGGACTCATGAACACTGAAGCTTTCTTT	CASSQDVGLMNTEAFF
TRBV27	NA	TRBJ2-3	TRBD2	TGTGCCAGCAGTACCCCTAGCGGGGGCCTCACAGATACGCAGTATTTT	CASSTPSGGLTDTQYF
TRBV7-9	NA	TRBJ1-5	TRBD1	TGTGCCAGCAGCTTAGGGGCGATTCGACAGGGGGCACCCCAGCATTTT	CASSLGAIRQGAPQHF
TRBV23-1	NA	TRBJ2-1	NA	TGCGCCAGCAGTTGGCAGAGGAGATACAATGAGCAGTTCTTC	CASSWQRRYNEQFF
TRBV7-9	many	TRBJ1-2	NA	TGTGCCAGCAGCTTGGTTGGGCGATCAGGCTATGGCTACACCTTC	CASSLVGRSGYGYTF
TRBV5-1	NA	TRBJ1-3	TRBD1	TGCGCCAGCAGCTCCGGGACAGACGGAAACACCATATATTTT	CASSSGTDGNTIYF
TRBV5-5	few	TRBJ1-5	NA	TGTGCCAGCAGCTTGGCCGGTCAGCCCCAGCATTTT	CASSLAGQPQHF
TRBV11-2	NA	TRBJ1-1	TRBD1	TGTGCCAGCAGGACTCCGGGACAGGGGAGCACTGAAGCTTTCTTT	CASRTPGQGSTEAFF